This TCR beta chain comes out of a study of blood T cell repertoires in COVID-19. Study context: The United States, Italy and Spain provided the acute and convalescent COVID-19 samples.

The CDR3 is 15 amino acids. CDR1 is SGHRS, CDR2 YFSETQ, per germline. The V and J ends lost 4 bases and 7 bases, in that order; junction bases with no gene match: 7. The repertoire was sequenced with immunoSEQ multiplex PCR; TCRdb's copy has only in-frame clones and lacks some. The profile shows under 200,000 clones, around four fifths of them singletons. Sequencing was carried out using peripheral blood. V gene TRBV5-1 combines with J gene TRBJ2-1; TRBD1 agrees at 11 bases. This sequence was found in an older woman who had recovered from COVID-19. Here the CDR3 reads CASSPGQGARNEQFF. As DNA, the CDR3 is TGCGCCAGCAGCCCCGGACAGGGGGCCAGGAATGAGCAGTTCTTC.